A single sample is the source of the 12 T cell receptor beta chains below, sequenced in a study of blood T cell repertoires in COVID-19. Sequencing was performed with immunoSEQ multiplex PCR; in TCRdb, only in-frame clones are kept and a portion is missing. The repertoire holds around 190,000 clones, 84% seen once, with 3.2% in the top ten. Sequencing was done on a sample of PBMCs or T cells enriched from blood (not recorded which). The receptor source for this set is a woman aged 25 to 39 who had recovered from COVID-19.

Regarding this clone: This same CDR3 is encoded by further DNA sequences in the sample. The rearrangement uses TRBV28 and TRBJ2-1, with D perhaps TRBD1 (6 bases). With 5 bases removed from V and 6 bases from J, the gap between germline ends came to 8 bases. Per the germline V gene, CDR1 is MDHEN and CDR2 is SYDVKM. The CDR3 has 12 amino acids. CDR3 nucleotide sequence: TGTGCCAGCAGTAACAGGGTCAATGAGCAGTTCTTC. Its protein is CASSNRVNEQFF.

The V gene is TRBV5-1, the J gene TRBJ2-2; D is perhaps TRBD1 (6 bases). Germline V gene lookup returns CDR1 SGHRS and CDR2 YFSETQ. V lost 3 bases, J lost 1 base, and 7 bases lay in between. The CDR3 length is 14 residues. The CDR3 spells CASSSTGNTGELFF. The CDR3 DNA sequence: TGCGCCAGCAGCTCGACAGGGAACACCGGGGAGCTGTTTTTT.

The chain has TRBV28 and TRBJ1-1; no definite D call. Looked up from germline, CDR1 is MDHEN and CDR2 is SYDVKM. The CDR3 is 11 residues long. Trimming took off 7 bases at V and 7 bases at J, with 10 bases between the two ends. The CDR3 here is CASITHGEAFF. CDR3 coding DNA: TGTGCCAGCATTACCCACGGTGAAGCTTTCTTT.

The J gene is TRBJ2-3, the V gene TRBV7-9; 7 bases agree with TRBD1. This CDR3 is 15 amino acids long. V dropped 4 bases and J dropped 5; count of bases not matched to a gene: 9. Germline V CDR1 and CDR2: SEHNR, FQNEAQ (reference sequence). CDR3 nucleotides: TGTGCCAGCAGCTCGATGGACAGGCACAGAGATACGCAGTATTTT. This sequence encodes CASSSMDRHRDTQYF. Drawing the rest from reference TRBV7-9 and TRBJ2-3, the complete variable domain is DTGVSQNPRHKITKRGQNVTFRCDPISEHNRLYWYRQTLGQGPEFLTYFQNEAQLEKSRLLSDRFSAERPKGSFSTLEIQRTEQGDSAMYLCASSSMDRHRDTQYFGPGTRLTVL.

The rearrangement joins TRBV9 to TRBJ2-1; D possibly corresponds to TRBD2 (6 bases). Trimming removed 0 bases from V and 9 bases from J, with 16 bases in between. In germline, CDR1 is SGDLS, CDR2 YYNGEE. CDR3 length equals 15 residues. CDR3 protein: CASSVVYGSRAEQFF. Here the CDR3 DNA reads TGTGCCAGCAGCGTAGTCTACGGGAGCAGGGCTGAGCAGTTCTTC.

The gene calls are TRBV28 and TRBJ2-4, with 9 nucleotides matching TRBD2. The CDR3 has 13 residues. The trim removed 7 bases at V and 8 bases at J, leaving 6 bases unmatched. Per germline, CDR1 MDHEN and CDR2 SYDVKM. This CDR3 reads CASNSGRTYIQYF. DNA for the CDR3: TGTGCCAGCAATAGCGGGAGAACTTACATTCAGTACTTC. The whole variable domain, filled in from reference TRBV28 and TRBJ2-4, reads DVKVTQSSRYLVKRTGEKVFLECVQDMDHENMFWYRQDPGLGLRLIYFSYDVKMKEKGDIPEGYSVSREKKERFSLILESASTNQTSMYLCASNSGRTYIQYFGAGTRLSVL.

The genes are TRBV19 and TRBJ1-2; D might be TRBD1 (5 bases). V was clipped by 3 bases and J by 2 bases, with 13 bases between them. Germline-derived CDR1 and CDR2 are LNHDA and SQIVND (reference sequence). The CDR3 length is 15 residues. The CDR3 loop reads CASSILGAPNYGYTF. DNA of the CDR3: TGTGCCAGTAGTATCCTTGGGGCGCCCAACTATGGCTACACCTTC. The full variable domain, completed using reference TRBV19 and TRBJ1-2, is DGGITQSPKYLFRKEGQNVTLSCEQNLNHDAMYWYRQDPGQGLRLIYYSQIVNDFQKGDIAEGYSVSREKKESFPLTVTSAQKNPTAFYLCASSILGAPNYGYTFGSGTRLTVV.

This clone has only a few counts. The CDR3 region is CASSKVGTGEKLFF. The CDR3 bases are TGTGCCAGCAGCAAAGTGGGGACTGGAGAAAAACTGTTTTTT. This chain connects TRBV21-1 to TRBJ1-4. TRBV21-1 is flagged as a pseudogene. The CDR3 sequence is 14 residues long.

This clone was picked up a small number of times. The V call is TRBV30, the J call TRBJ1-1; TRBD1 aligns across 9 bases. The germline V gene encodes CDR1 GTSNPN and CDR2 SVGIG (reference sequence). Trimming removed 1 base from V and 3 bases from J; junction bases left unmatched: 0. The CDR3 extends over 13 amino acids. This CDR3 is CAWSGTGDTEAFF. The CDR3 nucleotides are TGTGCCTGGAGTGGGACAGGGGACACTGAAGCTTTCTTT.

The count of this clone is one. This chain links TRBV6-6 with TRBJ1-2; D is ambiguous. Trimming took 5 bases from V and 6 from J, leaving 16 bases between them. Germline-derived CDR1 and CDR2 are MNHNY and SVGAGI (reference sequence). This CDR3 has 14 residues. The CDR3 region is CASSVDRVSHGYTF. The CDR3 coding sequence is TGTGCCAGCAGTGTAGACCGGGTTTCACATGGCTACACCTTC.

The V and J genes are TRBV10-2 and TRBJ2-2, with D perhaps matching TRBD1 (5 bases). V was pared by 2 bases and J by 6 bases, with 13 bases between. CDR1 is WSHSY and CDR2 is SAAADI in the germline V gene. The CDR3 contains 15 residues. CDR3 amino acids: CASSEGALVAGELFF. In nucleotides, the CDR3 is TGCGCCAGCAGTGAGGGGGCGTTGGTTGCCGGGGAGCTGTTTTTT.

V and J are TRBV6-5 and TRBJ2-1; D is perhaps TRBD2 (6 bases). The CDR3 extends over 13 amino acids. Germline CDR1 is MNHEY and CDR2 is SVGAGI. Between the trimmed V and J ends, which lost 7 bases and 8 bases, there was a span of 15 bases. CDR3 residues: CASTTPPGDEQFF. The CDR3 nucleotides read TGTGCCAGCACCACACCGCCGGGGGATGAGCAGTTCTTC.